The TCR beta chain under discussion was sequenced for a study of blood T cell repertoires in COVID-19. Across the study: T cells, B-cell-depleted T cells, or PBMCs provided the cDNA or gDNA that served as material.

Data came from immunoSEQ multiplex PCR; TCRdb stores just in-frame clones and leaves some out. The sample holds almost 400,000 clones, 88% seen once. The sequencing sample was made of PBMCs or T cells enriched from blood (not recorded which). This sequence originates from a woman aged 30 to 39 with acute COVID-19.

CDR3 DNA sequence: TGTGCCAGCAGCTTAGGAGGGTTTAGTGAGCAGTTCTTC. It translates to CASSLGGFSEQFF. This sequence joins TRBV7-9 and TRBJ2-1, with D maybe TRBD2 (5 bases). This CDR3 is built from 13 residues. The V end was cut by 1 base, the J end by 9 bases, with 10 bases between. Germline values: CDR1 SEHNR, CDR2 FQNEAQ (reference sequence).